This T cell receptor beta chain is drawn from a study of shared clonotypes between healthy human individuals. The overall study: Each donor had three CD4 naive, three CD4 memory, two CD8 naive and one CD8 memory plate.

Study-wide findings and caveats: Clonotype sharing levels among donors were expected to vary with sequencing depth.

The authors ran the assay at deep level. TCRdb's table, derived via immunoSEQ multiplex PCR, lists solely in-frame clones and lacks some. This table holds around 2,000,000 clones, about 95% found once. The naive CD8 fraction comprised CD45RO-negative cells positively selected for CCR7 and excluded terminally differentiated effector memory CD45RA+ cells. Germline CDR1 ENHRY, CDR2 SYGVKD. Trimming cost V 10 bases and J 2 bases, with 13 bases left between them. The CDR3 loop spans 13 amino acids. Comment on this clone: Its target is unknown.

This chain links TRBV10-3 with TRBJ2-3; D ambiguous. Sequenced: naive CD8+ T cells sorted from blood. The clonotype originates from a man between 18 and 35 years old in good health. CDR3 nucleotides: TGTGCCACCAGAGTAGGAGACACAGATACGCAGTATTTT. Its translation: CATRVGDTDTQYF.